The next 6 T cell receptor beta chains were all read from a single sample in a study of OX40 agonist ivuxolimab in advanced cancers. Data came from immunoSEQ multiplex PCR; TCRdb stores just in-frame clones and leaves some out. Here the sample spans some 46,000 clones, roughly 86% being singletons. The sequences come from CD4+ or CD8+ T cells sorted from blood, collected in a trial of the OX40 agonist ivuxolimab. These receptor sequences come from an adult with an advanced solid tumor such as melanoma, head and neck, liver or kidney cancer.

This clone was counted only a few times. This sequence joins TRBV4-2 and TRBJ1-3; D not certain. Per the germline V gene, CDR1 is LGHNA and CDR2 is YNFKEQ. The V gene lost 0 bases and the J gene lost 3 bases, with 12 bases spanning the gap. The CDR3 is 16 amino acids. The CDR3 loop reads CASSQDRGIGGNTIYF. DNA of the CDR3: TGTGCCAGCAGCCAAGATCGGGGAATCGGTGGAAACACCATATATTTT.

Here the CDR3 reads CASSVKEETQYF. CDR3 bases: TGTGCCAGCAGCGTAAAGGAAGAGACCCAGTACTTC. The V and J genes are TRBV9 and TRBJ2-5; D unresolved. The CDR3 length is 12 residues. Germline V CDR1 and CDR2: SGDLS, YYNGEE. Trimming shortened V by 1 base and J by 3 bases, and 4 bases separated the two germline ends.

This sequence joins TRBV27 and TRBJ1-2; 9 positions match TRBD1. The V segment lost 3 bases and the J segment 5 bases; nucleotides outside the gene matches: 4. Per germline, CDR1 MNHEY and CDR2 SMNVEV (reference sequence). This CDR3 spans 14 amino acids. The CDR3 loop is CASSLDDRGYGYTF. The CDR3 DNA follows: TGTGCCAGCAGTTTGGATGACAGGGGGTATGGCTACACCTTC.

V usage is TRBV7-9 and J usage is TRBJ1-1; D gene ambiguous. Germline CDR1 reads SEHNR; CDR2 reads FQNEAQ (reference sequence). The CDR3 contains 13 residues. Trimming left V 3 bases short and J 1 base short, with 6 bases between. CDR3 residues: CASSFNQNTEAFF. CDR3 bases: TGTGCCAGCAGCTTTAACCAGAACACTGAAGCTTTCTTT.

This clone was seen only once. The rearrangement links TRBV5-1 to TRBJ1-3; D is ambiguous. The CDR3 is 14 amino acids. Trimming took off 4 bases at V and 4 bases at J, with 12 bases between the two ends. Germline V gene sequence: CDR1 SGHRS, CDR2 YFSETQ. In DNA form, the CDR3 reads TGCGCCAGCAGCCTCCGAGATTCCGGAAACACCATATATTTT. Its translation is CASSLRDSGNTIYF.

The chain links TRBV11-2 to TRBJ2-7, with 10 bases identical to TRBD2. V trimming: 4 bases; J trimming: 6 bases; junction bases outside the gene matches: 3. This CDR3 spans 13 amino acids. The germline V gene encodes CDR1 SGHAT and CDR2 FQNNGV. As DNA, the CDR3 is TGTGCCAGCAGCTCACTAGCGGGATCCGAGCAGTACTTC. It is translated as CASSSLAGSEQYF.